This T cell receptor beta chain was profiled in a study of CD8+ T cells in alopecia areata. General observations from the study: Because of a solitary nonresponder, the connection of baseline CD8+ expansion to response stays uncertain.

In the case of this clone: Its target is unknown.

As to treatment: oral pan-JAK inhibitor, 5-10 mg twice daily. Reverse transcribed after extraction, RNA yielded cDNA as the sequencing template. This table comes from immunoSEQ multiplex PCR, and its TCRdb copy is limited to in-frame clones, with some not included. Of 200,000 to 250,000 clones listed, 64% are singletons. This specimen was CD4+ T cells sorted from blood, taken at week 4, from a patient treated with tofacitinib. The sequence came from a human donor with alopecia areata.

The CDR3 protein is CASSIGGGGNQPQHF. The CDR3 region has the DNA TGTGCCAGTAGTATCGGGGGGGGTGGCAATCAGCCCCAGCATTTT. The rearrangement links TRBV19 to TRBJ1-5, with D possibly TRBD1 on 5 matching bases. Trimming cost V 3 bases and J 2 bases, with 11 bases left between them. The CDR3 runs to 15 residues. Germline CDR1 LNHDA, CDR2 SQIVND (reference sequence).